This T cell receptor (beta chain) appears in the sequencing data of a study of spatial heterogeneity in lung cancer. Study as a whole: A consistent excess of beta-chain over alpha-chain sequences was detected. Overall study findings and caveats: Ubiquitous, expanded tumor-derived TCRs were more frequently observed in blood at resection than at follow-up.

Carried by each TCR cDNA molecule was a unique molecular identifier. A single record per CDR3 protein comes from TCRdb applying MiXCR to the 5' RACE reads. The data hold over 75,000 distinct CDR3 sequences, with under 25% observed a single time. Time point meaning: sample taken at primary tumor resection. Unsorted samples of tumor, nontumor lung or frozen PBMC had their whole RNA sequenced. In regard to this clonotype: The antigen is undetermined.

The V gene end was trimmed by 4 bases and the J gene end by 3 bases; junction bases not matched to a gene: 9. The V gene's germline CDR1 is SGHRS and CDR2 YFSETQ. The length of the CDR3 is 15 residues. This chain connects TRBV5-1 to TRBJ2-7, with TRBD2 identical over 8 bases. The receptor was derived from a male donor with early-stage non-small cell lung cancer. This specimen consisted of PBMCs, obtained at surgery. The CDR3 bases are TGCGCCAGCAGCGGCTTAGAGCGGGAGCTCTACGAGCAGTACTTC. Protein: CASSGLERELYEQYF.